The following is a T cell receptor beta chain sequence with its context. The antigen is undetermined. CDR1 is LGHDT, CDR2 YNNKEL, per germline (reference sequence). The CDR3 is 16 amino acids. With V trimmed by 4 bases and J by 2 bases, 10 bases remained unmatched. This specimen comes from a study of blood T cells in healthy people across ages. Next came a second PCR, run for roughly 7 to 12 cycles, which used a sample-barcoded 5' primer along with a J-beta primer mix. Each cDNA was tagged by a template-switch adaptor containing 12 random nucleotides. TCRdb recomputed calls from the 5' RACE reads with MiXCR, one row per CDR3 protein. The sample records over 1.5 million distinct CDR3 sequences, about 49% being singletons. Isolation of PBMCs gave at least 6.5 million cells per sample. Study-wide results and limits: Changes seen in expanded clonotypes were possibly confounded by donor CMV status left unknown.

The sequenced material came from blood. The source of this sequence is a middle-aged woman in good health. The J gene is TRBJ2-5, the V gene TRBV3-1; 7 nucleotides line up with TRBD1. The CDR3 loop reads CASSLRQGWGQETQYF. CDR3 bases: TGTGCCAGCAGCCTGCGACAGGGCTGGGGTCAAGAGACCCAGTACTTC.